This entry lists 27 T cell receptor beta chains sequenced from one sample in a study of shared clonotypes between healthy human individuals (TCRdb year 2020). Library prep was done by the immunoSEQ multiplex PCR assay. TCRdb provides this immuneACCESS table in a form limited to in-frame rearrangements. Some clones are lacking; in checked studies, under half of them reflect an unresolved V gene, and why the rest are absent is not known. This sample comprises over a million clones, 65% to 75% of them detected only once. The top ten hold 1.5% of the sample. Sequencing input: memory CD4+ T cells sorted from blood. Sample cell subset or site, as interpreted from the label and publication: CD45RA-negative fraction. Every receptor here comes from a man aged 18 to 35 in good health.

The V gene is TRBV27, the J gene TRBJ1-1; D is ambiguous. V was trimmed by 2 bases and J by 0 bases, leaving 4 bases between them. This CDR3 comprises 13 residues. Germline-derived CDR1 and CDR2 are MNHEY and SMNVEV (reference sequence). CDR3 sequence (DNA): TGTGCCAGCAGTTTAGGAATGAACACTGAAGCTTTCTTT. It encodes CASSLGMNTEAFF.

This rearrangement joins TRBV6-1 to TRBJ2-7, with D possibly matching TRBD1 (5 bases). Per germline, CDR1 MNHNS and CDR2 SASEGT. The CDR3 is 15 residues long. Trimming shortened V by 7 bases and J by 0 bases, and 16 bases separated the two germline ends. The chain's CDR3 is CASTRTPTNSYEQYF. The DNA for the CDR3 is TGTGCCAGCACCCGGACACCTACCAACTCCTACGAGCAGTACTTC.

This chain links TRBV21-1 with TRBJ2-7; the table's TRBD2 call for D was not verified on the DNA. TRBV21-1 constitutes a pseudogene. This CDR3 is built from 12 residues. The CDR3 protein is CASTCSSYEQYF. CDR3 in DNA: TGTGCCAGCACTTGTAGCTCCTACGAGCAGTACTTC.

The chain combines TRBV5-1 with TRBJ2-2, with 8 bases that match TRBD1. Trimming at V came to 4 bases and at J to 5 bases, leaving 13 bases not matched to a gene. Germline V gives CDR1 SGHRS, CDR2 YFSETQ. This CDR3 has 17 residues. The CDR3 sequence: CASSGGAGGAETGELFF. In nucleotides, the CDR3 is TGCGCCAGCAGCGGAGGAGCAGGGGGCGCCGAAACCGGGGAGCTGTTTTTT.

This clone turned up a few times. The chain combines TRBV2 with TRBJ1-5; D is possibly TRBD1 (5 bases). Germline V gene sequence: CDR1 SNHLY, CDR2 FYNNEI. V lost 8 bases and J lost 6, with 14 bases in between. The CDR3 is 13 amino acids. CDR3 loop: CASLSQGGQPQHF. The CDR3 DNA follows: TGTGCCAGCTTAAGTCAGGGAGGTCAGCCCCAGCATTTT.

The rearrangement joins TRBV5-8 to TRBJ2-3; weak D call: TRBD2 (6 bases). V was clipped by 7 bases and J by 0 bases, with 9 bases between them. CDR1 and CDR2 (germline): SGHTS, YDEGEE. CDR3 length: 13 residues. CDR3 protein: CASHSGSTDTQYF. DNA for the CDR3: TGTGCCAGCCATAGCGGTAGCACAGATACGCAGTATTTT.

The rearrangement joins TRBV7-2 to TRBJ1-2; unclear D gene. The CDR3 contains 12 residues. V was trimmed by 1 base and J by 9 bases, leaving 9 bases between them. Germline-derived CDR1 and CDR2 are SGHTA and FQGNSA. The CDR3 loop reads CASSLVGQSYTF. The CDR3 bases are TGTGCCAGCAGCTTAGTAGGTCAGAGCTACACCTTC.

The chain employs TRBV7-9 and TRBJ1-2; D gene ambiguous. The V end was cut by 3 bases, the J end by 6 bases, with 8 bases between. The V gene's germline CDR1 is SEHNR and CDR2 FQNEAQ (reference sequence). The CDR3 has 12 amino acids. CDR3: CASSFGLDGYTF. Written as DNA, the CDR3 is TGTGCCAGCAGCTTCGGACTCGATGGCTACACCTTC.

The chain couples TRBV5-1 to TRBJ2-7; the D gene is possibly TRBD2 (6 bases). The CDR3 is 15 residues long. V was shortened by 7 bases and J by 1 base, with 18 bases between the two germline ends. Germline CDR1 is SGHRS and CDR2 is YFSETQ. CDR3 bases: TGCGCCAGCTCCTCCCAGGAGGGAGGATCCTACGAGCAGTACTTC. Its translation is CASSSQEGGSYEQYF.

This rearrangement joins TRBV7-9 to TRBJ2-1, with D unclear. Germline V gene sequence: CDR1 SEHNR, CDR2 FQNEAQ (reference sequence). This CDR3 has 14 amino acids. Trimming took 5 bases from V and 7 from J, leaving 15 bases between them. CDR3 coding DNA: TGTGCCAGCAGCCTACTGGCAAGCTTTAATGAGCAGTTCTTC. It translates to CASSLLASFNEQFF.

About this clone itself: Distinct nucleotide sequences in the sample also encode this CDR3. The J gene is TRBJ2-3, the V gene TRBV7-2, with D perhaps TRBD1 or TRBD2 (5 bases each). V was pared by 3 bases and J by 2 bases, with 6 bases between. Germline V gives CDR1 SGHTA, CDR2 FQGNSA. The CDR3 is 13 residues long. The CDR3 nucleotides read TGTGCCAGCAGCTTGGGGACCACAGATACGCAGTATTTT. Translation: CASSLGTTDTQYF.

The rearrangement uses TRBV11-2 and TRBJ2-7; D is unclear. Trimming stripped 4 bases from V and 1 base from J, with 11 bases between. The CDR3 is made up of 14 amino acids. Germline V gene sequence: CDR1 SGHAT, CDR2 FQNNGV. CDR3: CASSSIWGSYEQYF. CDR3 coding DNA: TGTGCCAGCAGCTCCATCTGGGGATCCTACGAGCAGTACTTC.

V and J are TRBV11-2 and TRBJ1-5; TRBD1 agrees at 8 bases. This CDR3 has 15 amino acids. Per germline, CDR1 SGHAT and CDR2 FQNNGV. The V and J ends lost 5 bases and 2 bases, in that order; junction bases with no gene match: 5. This CDR3 reads CASSLTTGGNQPQHF. CDR3 bases: TGTGCCAGCAGCCTTACGACAGGGGGCAATCAGCCCCAGCATTTT.

In its sample, this clone was seen once. The V and J genes are TRBV14 and TRBJ2-1; 10 bases are shared with TRBD1. Germline V gene lookup returns CDR1 SGHDN and CDR2 FVKESK. This CDR3 has 17 residues. Losses at the gene ends were 1 base for V and 8 bases for J; bases not matched to a gene: 11. The CDR3, as DNA: TGTGCCAGCAGCCAAGCGAGGGGGACAGGGGCATTCGATGAGCAGTTCTTC. Its translation: CASSQARGTGAFDEQFF.

V and J are TRBV7-9 and TRBJ1-1; no definite D call. Deletions cut 3 bases from V and 5 bases from J, with 13 bases between. This CDR3 region has 14 residues. Germline loops: CDR1 SEHNR, CDR2 FQNEAQ (reference sequence). CDR3 residues: CASSFSHIGTEAFF. The CDR3 nucleotides are TGTGCCAGCAGCTTTTCCCATATAGGAACTGAAGCTTTCTTT.

The gene calls are TRBV11-3 and TRBJ2-1; either TRBD1 or TRBD2 may fit D (5 bases each). The V gene lost 2 bases and the J gene lost 2 bases, with 13 bases spanning the gap. In germline, CDR1 is SGHNT, CDR2 YENEEA. There are 16 residues in the CDR3. In nucleotides, the CDR3 is TGTGCCAGCAGCTTAAGAGGGAAGGGACCCTACAATGAGCAGTTCTTC. It yields the protein CASSLRGKGPYNEQFF. The whole variable domain, remainder taken from reference TRBV11-3 and TRBJ2-1, is EAGVVQSPRYKIIEKKQPVAFWCNPISGHNTLYWYLQNLGQGPELLIRYENEEAVDDSQLPKDRFSAERLKGVDSTLKIQPAELGDSAVYLCASSLRGKGPYNEQFFGPGTRLTVL.

The chain employs TRBV2 and TRBJ2-4; 7 nucleotides agree with TRBD1. The CDR3 totals 15 residues. Germline V lookup: CDR1 SNHLY, CDR2 FYNNEI. With 4 bases clipped from V and 1 base from J, the junction kept 4 bases outside the gene matches. CDR3 sequence reads: CASSGDRAAKNIQYF. As DNA, the CDR3 is TGTGCCAGCAGTGGCGACAGGGCGGCCAAAAACATTCAGTACTTC.

This chain connects TRBV6-5 to TRBJ1-5; D is undetermined. Per the germline V gene, CDR1 is MNHEY and CDR2 is SVGAGI. The CDR3 consists of 13 residues. With 5 bases removed from V and 4 bases from J, the gap between germline ends came to 9 bases. Here the CDR3 reads CASSPDMNQPQHF. In nucleotides, the CDR3 is TGTGCCAGCAGTCCCGACATGAATCAGCCCCAGCATTTT.

A few counts support this clone. The chain joins TRBV28 to TRBJ2-1, with no clear D. There are 12 residues in the CDR3. The V gene's germline CDR1 is MDHEN and CDR2 SYDVKM. The V end was cut by 7 bases, the J end by 9 bases, with 13 bases between. The CDR3 bases are TGTGCCAGCACCCGTTGGAAGGGTGAGCAGTTCTTC. Translated, it gives CASTRWKGEQFF.

CDR3 nucleotides: TGTGCCAGCAGCGTAGGGAGTGGAAAAGAGACCCAGTACTTC. Its translation: CASSVGSGKETQYF. The J gene is TRBJ2-5, the V gene TRBV9; D unresolved. The germline gives CDR1 SGDLS, CDR2 YYNGEE. The CDR3 is 14 amino acids. V gave up 0 bases and J gave up 3 bases, with 9 bases separating them.

This clone came up once. The V gene is TRBV30, the J gene TRBJ2-7, with D unresolved. The V gene's germline CDR1 is GTSNPN and CDR2 SVGIG (reference sequence). V was shortened by 4 bases and J by 3 bases, with 13 bases between the two germline ends. The CDR3 extends over 13 amino acids. CDR3 amino acids: CAWTSFIGYEQYF. The CDR3, as DNA: TGTGCCTGGACAAGCTTTATCGGCTACGAGCAGTACTTC.

This chain joins TRBV2 and TRBJ1-1; possible D gene TRBD1, 5 bases. The CDR3 is 15 residues long. V lost 8 bases to trimming and J lost 5 bases, with 21 bases between them. The germline CDR1 and CDR2 sequences are SNHLY and FYNNEI. Here the CDR3 DNA reads TGTGCCAGCTCCCGAACCGGGGCCACAAGGACTGAAGCTTTCTTT. It is translated as CASSRTGATRTEAFF.

The chain is built from TRBV5-5 and TRBJ2-1; a possible D gene is TRBD1 (6 bases). Germline CDR1 SGHKS, CDR2 YYEKEE (reference sequence). The CDR3 runs 14 residues. Trimming shortened V by 1 base and J by 4 bases, and 9 bases separated the two germline ends. DNA for the CDR3: TGTGCCAGCAGCTTGTACGGGACATACAATGAGCAGTTCTTC. It translates to CASSLYGTYNEQFF.

The rearrangement joins TRBV5-1 to TRBJ2-1, with 7 positions matching TRBD2. Germline assignment: CDR1 SGHRS and CDR2 YFSETQ. J was trimmed by 6 bases and V by 0 bases; bases with no gene match: 6. The CDR3 consists of 15 residues. The CDR3 DNA follows: TGCGCCAGCAGCTTGGTGGCGGGAGTCCTCAATGAGCAGTTCTTC. This encodes CASSLVAGVLNEQFF.

This sequence joins TRBV6-1 and TRBJ1-5; 9 bases line up with TRBD1. The CDR3 extends over 18 amino acids. With 2 bases clipped from V and 2 bases from J, the junction kept 10 bases outside the gene matches. In germline, CDR1 is MNHNS, CDR2 SASEGT. CDR3 sequence (DNA): TGTGCCAGCAGTGAACGGGTGGACAGGGGAGGGGGCAATCAGCCCCAGCATTTT. Its translation: CASSERVDRGGGNQPQHF.

This clone has only one observation. This chain connects TRBV10-3 to TRBJ2-1; a possible D gene is TRBD2 (6 bases). CDR3 size: 16 residues. Deletions cut 0 bases from V and 4 bases from J, with 13 bases between. CDR1 is ENHRY and CDR2 is SYGVKD in the germline V gene. In DNA, the CDR3 is TGTGCCATCAGTGAGTCTGGTGGGGGGAGATACAATGAGCAGTTCTTC. It codes for CAISESGGGRYNEQFF.

V gene TRBV28 combines with J gene TRBJ2-1; no definite D call. The CDR3 extends over 11 amino acids. CDR1 and CDR2 (germline): MDHEN, SYDVKM. V lost 5 bases and J 5 bases, leaving 4 bases between the germline ends. CDR3 nucleotides: TGTGCCAGCAGTAGGAACAATGAGCAGTTCTTC. This encodes CASSRNNEQFF.